Following are 23 T cell receptor beta chains from one sample sequenced in a study of glioma-infiltrating T cells after dendritic cell vaccination. Time point given: after dendritic cell vaccination, including at tumor progression/relapse. Produced via immunoSEQ multiplex PCR; TCRdb's table is partial and in-frame only. This repertoire shows about 65,000 clones, about 89% found once; its top ten account for about 9.9%. The specimen was blood, collected after dendritic cell vaccination. All receptors derive from a human donor with glioblastoma.

This chain uses TRBV6-4 with TRBJ1-4; no clear D gene. The CDR3 extends over 13 amino acids. Trimming took off 4 bases at V and 10 bases at J, with 13 bases between the two ends. Germline CDR1 MRHNA, CDR2 SNTAGT. This CDR3 is CASSVTEGGKLFF. The CDR3 nucleotides read TGTGCCAGCAGTGTTACCGAGGGAGGAAAACTGTTTTTT.

This chain links TRBV29-1 with TRBJ1-3, with D possibly TRBD1 on 6 matching bases. The CDR3 spans 14 residues. In germline, CDR1 is SQVTM, CDR2 ANQGSEA. V lost 5 bases and J 4 bases, leaving 15 bases between the germline ends. The DNA of the CDR3 is TGCAGCGTTTTACAGGGTACCATCGGAAACACCATATATTTT. Amino acid sequence: CSVLQGTIGNTIYF.

This chain connects TRBV5-1 to TRBJ2-3, with 7 bases fitting TRBD2. The CDR3 has 14 residues. Germline V CDR1 and CDR2: SGHRS, YFSETQ. The V gene end was trimmed by 7 bases and the J gene end by 4 bases; junction bases not matched to a gene: 9. CDR3 sequence: CASGLGTTSDTQYF. The CDR3 region has the DNA TGCGCCAGCGGACTAGGAACGACTTCAGATACGCAGTATTTT.

The chain has TRBV6-5 and TRBJ2-3, with TRBD2 matching over 9 bases. Germline trimming cut 6 bases from V and 5 bases from J; bases unmatched to any gene: 9. The germline V gene encodes CDR1 MNHEY and CDR2 SVGAGI. This CDR3 spans 15 amino acids. CDR3 in amino acids: CASRLAGARGDTQYF. CDR3 DNA: TGTGCCAGCAGGTTAGCGGGGGCCCGTGGAGATACGCAGTATTTT.

CDR3 in DNA: TGTGCCAGCAGCCCCCCTAGCGGGCCTAGCACAGATACGCAGTATTTT. Translated, it gives CASSPPSGPSTDTQYF. V and J are TRBV9 and TRBJ2-3, with TRBD2 matching over 8 bases. The CDR3 extends over 16 amino acids. From germline, CDR1 is SGDLS and CDR2 YYNGEE. Trimming took 4 bases from V and 0 from J; bases not matched to a gene: 7.

The V and J genes are TRBV6-7 and TRBJ2-7, with 9 bases fitting TRBD1. TRBV6-7 is filed as an ORF, its function uncertain. The CDR3 is 21 residues long. The V gene end was trimmed by 1 base and the J gene end by 5 bases; junction bases not matched to a gene: 24. The CDR3 region is CASSYFLCGTGPTPSPDEQYF. CDR3 DNA sequence: TGTGCCAGCAGTTACTTTTTGTGTGGGACAGGGCCGACCCCGTCGCCTGACGAGCAGTACTTC.

The chain combines TRBV5-6 with TRBJ2-3; tentative D call: TRBD2 (5 bases). Germline CDR1 is SGHDT and CDR2 is YYEEEE. Trimming took 4 bases from V and 1 from J, leaving 13 bases between them. The CDR3 is 15 amino acids. The CDR3 is CASSTDSWGTDTQYF. The CDR3 DNA is TGTGCCAGCAGCACGGACTCCTGGGGCACAGATACGCAGTATTTT.

The rearrangement links TRBV30 to TRBJ2-1; D is possibly TRBD1 (6 bases). CDR1 GTSNPN and CDR2 SVGIG come from the germline V gene (reference sequence). The length of the CDR3 is 15 residues. V lost 1 base and J 3 bases, leaving 13 bases between the germline ends. CDR3 in amino acids: CAWSGGRGNYNEQFF. DNA for the CDR3: TGTGCCTGGAGTGGGGGCAGGGGAAACTACAATGAGCAGTTCTTC.

This clone was found a few times. V is TRBV19 and J is TRBJ2-2, with 8 bases that match TRBD1. Germline CDR1 LNHDA, CDR2 SQIVND (reference sequence). There are 15 residues in the CDR3. Unmatched junction bases numbered 6, after V lost 7 bases and J lost 2 bases. The CDR3 region has the DNA TGTGCCAGTATTCGGACAGGGAGAAACACCGGGGAGCTGTTTTTT. It translates to CASIRTGRNTGELFF.

This clone was seen just once. CDR3 in DNA: TGTGCCAGCAGCTTTGGGGGGGCGGAGAACACCGGGGAGCTGTTTTTT. Its protein product is CASSFGGAENTGELFF. The chain combines TRBV5-6 with TRBJ2-2, with D possibly being TRBD2 (7 bases). The CDR3 is made up of 16 amino acids. Germline lookup yields CDR1 SGHDT and CDR2 YYEEEE. Trimming shortened V by 2 bases and J by 1 base, and 12 bases separated the two germline ends. Together with reference TRBV5-6 and TRBJ2-2, the CDR3 gives the full variable domain: DAGVTQSPTHLIKTRGQQVTLRCSPKSGHDTVSWYQQALGQGPQFIFQYYEEEERQRGNFPDRFSGHQFPNYSSELNVNALLLGDSALYLCASSFGGAENTGELFFGEGSRLTVL.

The gene calls are TRBV7-9 and TRBJ1-1, with D possibly being TRBD1 (6 bases). Germline V lookup: CDR1 SEHNR, CDR2 FQNEAQ (reference sequence). The CDR3 has 15 amino acids. The ends were cut back, 1 base at V and 3 bases at J, with 12 bases in the middle. In nucleotides, the CDR3 is TGTGCCAGCAGCTTAGTTCAGGGGCACGACACTGAAGCTTTCTTT. Its protein is CASSLVQGHDTEAFF.

The chain joins TRBV6-6 to TRBJ2-7; 10 bases agree with TRBD1. The germline gives CDR1 MNHNY, CDR2 SVGAGI (reference sequence). This CDR3 has 13 amino acids. Germline trimming cut 6 bases from V and 6 bases from J; bases unmatched to any gene: 5. The CDR3 protein is CASRTGGAVEQYF. The DNA for the CDR3 is TGTGCCAGCAGGACAGGGGGCGCGGTCGAGCAGTACTTC.

In nucleotides, the CDR3 is TGTGCCAGCAGCTTAGGCCCTGGACAGGGGGCGTCCGGGGAGCTGTTTTTT. It translates to CASSLGPGQGASGELFF. The chain carries TRBV11-2 and TRBJ2-2; 11 bases map to TRBD1. CDR1 and CDR2 (germline): SGHAT, FQNNGV. CDR3 length: 17 amino acids. Trimming cost V 1 base and J 6 bases; bases outside gene matches: 7.

The CDR3 nucleotides are TGTGCCAGCAGTCTCGGGACTAGGGATACGCAGTATTTT. Translating gives CASSLGTRDTQYF. This sequence joins TRBV6-5 and TRBJ2-3, with TRBD2 matching over 8 bases. V lost 5 bases to trimming and J lost 6 bases; unmatched junction nucleotides: 4. This CDR3 has 13 amino acids. Germline values: CDR1 MNHEY, CDR2 SVGAGI.

V usage is TRBV5-4 and J usage is TRBJ1-2; D uncertain. The CDR3 runs 13 residues. The germline V gene has CDR1 SGHNT and CDR2 YYREEE (reference sequence). Trimming left V 1 base short and J 0 bases short, with 4 bases between. The CDR3 nucleotides are TGTGCCAGCAGCTTGACAGCTAACTATGGCTACACCTTC. As protein: CASSLTANYGYTF. The whole variable domain, filled in from reference TRBV5-4 and TRBJ1-2, reads ETGVTQSPTHLIKTRGQQVTLRCSSQSGHNTVSWYQQALGQGPQFIFQYYREEENGRGNFPPRFSGLQFPNYSSELNVNALELDDSALYLCASSLTANYGYTFGSGTRLTVV.

The V call is TRBV5-6, the J call TRBJ2-1; 11 nucleotides align to TRBD2. The V gene end was trimmed by 8 bases and the J gene end by 8 bases; junction bases not matched to a gene: 9. The CDR3 covers 14 residues. Germline assignment: CDR1 SGHDT and CDR2 YYEEEE. The DNA of the CDR3 is TGTGCCAGTGGACTAGCGGGCCCTGTCCATGAGCAGTTCTTC. It encodes CASGLAGPVHEQFF.

This clone was counted only a few times. Other DNA sequences of this sample code for an identical CDR3. This chain joins TRBV5-1 and TRBJ1-3, with TRBD1 identical over 7 bases. CDR1 is SGHRS, CDR2 YFSETQ, per germline. The CDR3 covers 14 residues. The ends lost 3 bases at V and 4 bases at J; junction bases unmatched: 4. The CDR3 sequence: CASSSQGSGNTIYF. CDR3 DNA sequence: TGCGCCAGCAGCTCACAGGGGAGCGGAAACACCATATATTTT.

CDR3 protein: CASSLRGTTEAFF. The CDR3 DNA reads as TGCGCCAGCAGCTTGAGGGGGACCACTGAAGCTTTCTTT. This rearrangement joins TRBV5-1 to TRBJ1-1, with D possibly matching TRBD1 (6 bases). The V gene's germline CDR1 is SGHRS and CDR2 YFSETQ. V lost 1 base and J 4 bases, leaving 8 bases between the germline ends. The CDR3 spans 13 residues.

The V and J genes are TRBV29-1 and TRBJ2-3; 8 positions agree with TRBD1. The V and J ends lost 5 bases and 0 bases, in that order; junction bases with no gene match: 4. CDR3 length equals 14 residues. Germline assignment: CDR1 SQVTM and CDR2 ANQGSEA. The CDR3 DNA is TGCAGCGTTTCGCGGACAGGGAGCACAGATACGCAGTATTTT. It codes for CSVSRTGSTDTQYF.

The rearrangement joins TRBV5-5 to TRBJ1-2; TRBD1 aligns across 9 bases. The CDR3 sequence is 16 residues long. J lost 8 bases, V lost 2 bases, and 13 bases had no gene match. Germline CDR1 reads SGHKS; CDR2 reads YYEKEE (reference sequence). The CDR3 region has the DNA TGTGCCAGCAGCTTTACGGGACAGGGCGTCGGGGGAGGCTACACCTTC. Its protein product is CASSFTGQGVGGGYTF.

J is TRBJ1-1 and V is TRBV11-3, with D maybe TRBD1 (6 bases). The CDR3 runs to 16 residues. Per germline, CDR1 SGHNT and CDR2 YENEEA. Between the trimmed V and J ends, which lost 2 bases and 3 bases, there was a span of 16 bases. CDR3 DNA: TGTGCCAGCAGCTTACGCTGGGGGCAGGTGGACACTGAAGCTTTCTTT. It is translated as CASSLRWGQVDTEAFF.

The rearrangement joins TRBV9 to TRBJ1-3; unclear D gene. Germline V gene lookup returns CDR1 SGDLS and CDR2 YYNGEE. This CDR3 region has 14 residues. Trimming removed 3 bases at V and 0 bases at J, with 7 bases between. In nucleotides, the CDR3 is TGTGCCAGCAGCGCCTACCTCTCTGGAAACACCATATATTTT. Translating gives CASSAYLSGNTIYF. Full variable domain (missing parts from reference TRBV9 and TRBJ1-3): DSGVTQTPKHLITATGQRVTLRCSPRSGDLSVYWYQQSLDQGLQFLIQYYNGEERAKGNILERFSAQQFPDLHSELNLSSLELGDSALYFCASSAYLSGNTIYFGEGSWLTVV.

This clone was observed a handful of times. The chain has TRBV7-2 and TRBJ2-3; 16 bases line up with TRBD2. Germline V gene data show CDR1 as SGHTA and CDR2 as FQGNSA. V was clipped by 2 bases and J by 9 bases; unmatched bases: 8. CDR3 length: 17 amino acids. The CDR3 is CASSLTGTSGGAGTQYF. The CDR3 DNA follows: TGTGCCAGCAGCTTAACAGGGACTAGCGGGGGGGCCGGAACGCAGTATTTT.